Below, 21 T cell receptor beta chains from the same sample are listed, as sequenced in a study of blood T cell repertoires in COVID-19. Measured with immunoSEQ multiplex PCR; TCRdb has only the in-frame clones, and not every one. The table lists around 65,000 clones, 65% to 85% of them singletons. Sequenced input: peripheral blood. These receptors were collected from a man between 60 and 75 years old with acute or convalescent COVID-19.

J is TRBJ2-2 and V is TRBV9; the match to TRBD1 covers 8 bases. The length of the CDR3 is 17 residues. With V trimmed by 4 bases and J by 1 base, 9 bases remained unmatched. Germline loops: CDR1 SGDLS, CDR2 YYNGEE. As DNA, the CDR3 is TGTGCCAGCAGCCGAAAAGGACAGGGAGGGAACACCGGGGAGCTGTTTTTT. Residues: CASSRKGQGGNTGELFF.

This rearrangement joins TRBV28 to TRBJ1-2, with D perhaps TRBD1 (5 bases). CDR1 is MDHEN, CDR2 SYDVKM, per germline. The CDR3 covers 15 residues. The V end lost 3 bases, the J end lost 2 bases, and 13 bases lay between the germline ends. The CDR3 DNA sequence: TGTGCCAGCAGTTTGGTTGGGGCTGGGAACTATGGCTACACCTTC. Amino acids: CASSLVGAGNYGYTF.

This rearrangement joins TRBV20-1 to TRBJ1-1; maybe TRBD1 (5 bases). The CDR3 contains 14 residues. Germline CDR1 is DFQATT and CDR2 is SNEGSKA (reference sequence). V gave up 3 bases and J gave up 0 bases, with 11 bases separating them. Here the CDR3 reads CSASIFRVNTEAFF. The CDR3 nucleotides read TGCAGTGCTAGTATTTTCAGGGTGAACACTGAAGCTTTCTTT.

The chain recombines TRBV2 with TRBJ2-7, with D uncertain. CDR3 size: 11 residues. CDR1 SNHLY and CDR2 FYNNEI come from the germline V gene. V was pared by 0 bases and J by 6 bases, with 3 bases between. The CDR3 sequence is CASSEAGEQYF. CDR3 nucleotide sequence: TGTGCCAGCAGTGAAGCCGGCGAGCAGTACTTC.

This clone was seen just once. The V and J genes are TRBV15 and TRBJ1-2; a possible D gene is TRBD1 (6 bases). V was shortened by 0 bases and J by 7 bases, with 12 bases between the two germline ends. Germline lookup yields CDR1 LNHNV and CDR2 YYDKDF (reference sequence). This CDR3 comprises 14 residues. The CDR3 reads CATSRDYGTTGYTF. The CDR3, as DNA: TGTGCCACCAGCAGAGATTATGGGACAACTGGCTACACCTTC.

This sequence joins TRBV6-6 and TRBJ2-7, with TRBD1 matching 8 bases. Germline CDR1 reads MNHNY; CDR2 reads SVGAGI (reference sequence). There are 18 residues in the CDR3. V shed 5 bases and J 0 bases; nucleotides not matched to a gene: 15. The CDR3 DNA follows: TGTGCCAGCAGTCCGCGGGACCCGACAGGGGCTTTCTCCTACGAGCAGTACTTC. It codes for CASSPRDPTGAFSYEQYF.

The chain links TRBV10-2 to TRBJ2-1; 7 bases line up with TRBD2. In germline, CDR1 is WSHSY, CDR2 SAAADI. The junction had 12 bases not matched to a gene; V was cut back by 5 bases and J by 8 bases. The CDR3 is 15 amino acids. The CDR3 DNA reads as TGCGCCAGCAGTCCTGTGACTAGCACCCCCCATGAGCAGTTCTTC. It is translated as CASSPVTSTPHEQFF.

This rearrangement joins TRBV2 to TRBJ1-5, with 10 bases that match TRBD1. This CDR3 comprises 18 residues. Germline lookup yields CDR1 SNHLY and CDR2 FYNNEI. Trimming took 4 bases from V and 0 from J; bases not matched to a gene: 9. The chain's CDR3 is CASSVDRGSGNSNQPQHF. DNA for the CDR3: TGTGCCAGCAGTGTGGACAGGGGGTCAGGGAATAGCAATCAGCCCCAGCATTTT.

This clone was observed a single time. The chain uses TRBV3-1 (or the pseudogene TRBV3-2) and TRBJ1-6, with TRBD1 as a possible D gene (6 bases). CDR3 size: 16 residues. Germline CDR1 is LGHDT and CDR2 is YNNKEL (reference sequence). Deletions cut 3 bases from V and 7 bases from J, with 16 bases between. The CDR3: CASSQPRGTGNSPLHF. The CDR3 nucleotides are TGTGCCAGCAGCCAGCCTAGGGGGACGGGGAATTCACCCCTCCACTTT.

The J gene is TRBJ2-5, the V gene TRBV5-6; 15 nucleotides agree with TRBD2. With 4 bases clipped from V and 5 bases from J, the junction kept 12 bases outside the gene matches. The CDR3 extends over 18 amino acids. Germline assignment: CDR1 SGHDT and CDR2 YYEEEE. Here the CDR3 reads CASSPGTSGGRFLETQYF. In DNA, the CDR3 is TGTGCCAGCAGCCCCGGGACTAGCGGGGGGAGGTTTTTGGAGACCCAGTACTTC.

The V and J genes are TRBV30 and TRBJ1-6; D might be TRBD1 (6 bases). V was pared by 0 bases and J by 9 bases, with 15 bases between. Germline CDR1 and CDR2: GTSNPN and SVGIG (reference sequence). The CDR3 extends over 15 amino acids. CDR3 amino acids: CAWSVGVGGSSPLHF. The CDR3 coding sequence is TGTGCCTGGAGTGTTGGAGTAGGGGGAAGTTCACCCCTCCACTTT.

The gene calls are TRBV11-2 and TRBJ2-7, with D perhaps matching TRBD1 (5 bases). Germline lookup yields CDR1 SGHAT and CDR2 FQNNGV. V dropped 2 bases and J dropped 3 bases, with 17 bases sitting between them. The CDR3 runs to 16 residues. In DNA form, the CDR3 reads TGTGCCAGCAGCTTACCCCCCTCGGCAGGGAACTACGAGCAGTACTTC. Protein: CASSLPPSAGNYEQYF.

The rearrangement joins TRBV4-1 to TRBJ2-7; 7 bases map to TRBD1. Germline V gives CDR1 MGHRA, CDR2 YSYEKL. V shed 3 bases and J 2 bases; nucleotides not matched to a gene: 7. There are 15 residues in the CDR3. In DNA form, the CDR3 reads TGCGCCAGCAGCCACTTTGGACAGGACCCCTACGAGCAGTACTTC. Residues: CASSHFGQDPYEQYF.

CDR3 residues: CASSPTSGGGSYNEQFF. DNA for the CDR3: TGCGCCAGCAGCCCTACTAGCGGGGGGGGCTCCTACAATGAGCAGTTCTTC. The chain uses TRBV4-3 and TRBJ2-1; 13 bases agree with TRBD2. There are 17 residues in the CDR3. In germline, CDR1 is LGHNA, CDR2 YSLEER. V dropped 4 bases and J dropped 0; count of bases not matched to a gene: 3.

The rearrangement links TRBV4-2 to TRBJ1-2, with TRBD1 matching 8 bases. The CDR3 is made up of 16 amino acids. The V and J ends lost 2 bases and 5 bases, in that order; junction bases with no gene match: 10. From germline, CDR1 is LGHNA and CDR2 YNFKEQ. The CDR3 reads CASSQPGTGPDYGYTF. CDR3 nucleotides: TGTGCCAGCAGCCAACCTGGGACAGGTCCTGATTATGGCTACACCTTC.

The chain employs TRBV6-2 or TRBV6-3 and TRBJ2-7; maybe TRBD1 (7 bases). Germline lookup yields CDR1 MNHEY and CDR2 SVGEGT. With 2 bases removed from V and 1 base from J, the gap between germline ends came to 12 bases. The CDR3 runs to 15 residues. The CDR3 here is CASSYAGTVSYEQYF. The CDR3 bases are TGTGCCAGCAGTTACGCGGGGACAGTTTCCTACGAGCAGTACTTC.

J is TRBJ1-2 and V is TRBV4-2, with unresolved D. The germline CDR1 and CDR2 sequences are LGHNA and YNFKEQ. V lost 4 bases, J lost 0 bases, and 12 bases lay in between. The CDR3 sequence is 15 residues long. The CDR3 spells CASSPRTRTNYGYTF. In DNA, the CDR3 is TGTGCCAGCAGCCCCCGAACGCGGACTAACTATGGCTACACCTTC.

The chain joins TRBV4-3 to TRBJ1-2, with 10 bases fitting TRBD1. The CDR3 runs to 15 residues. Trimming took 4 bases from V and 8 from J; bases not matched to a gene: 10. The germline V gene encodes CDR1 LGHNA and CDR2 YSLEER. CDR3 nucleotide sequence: TGCGCCAGCAGCCGCGTATCCGGGACAGGGGAAGGCTACACCTTC. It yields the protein CASSRVSGTGEGYTF.

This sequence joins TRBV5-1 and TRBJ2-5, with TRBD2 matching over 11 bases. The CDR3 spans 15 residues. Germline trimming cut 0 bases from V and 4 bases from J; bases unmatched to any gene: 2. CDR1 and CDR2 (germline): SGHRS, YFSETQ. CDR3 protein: CASSLGLAGGETQYF. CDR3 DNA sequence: TGCGCCAGCAGCTTGGGCCTAGCGGGGGGAGAGACCCAGTACTTC.

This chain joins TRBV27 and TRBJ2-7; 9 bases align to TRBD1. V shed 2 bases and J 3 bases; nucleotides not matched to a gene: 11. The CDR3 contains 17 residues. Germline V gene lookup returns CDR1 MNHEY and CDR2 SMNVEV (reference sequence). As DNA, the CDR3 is TGTGCCAGCAGTTTAGTTCCTCCGGACAGGGGTATCTACGAGCAGTACTTC. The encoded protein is CASSLVPPDRGIYEQYF.

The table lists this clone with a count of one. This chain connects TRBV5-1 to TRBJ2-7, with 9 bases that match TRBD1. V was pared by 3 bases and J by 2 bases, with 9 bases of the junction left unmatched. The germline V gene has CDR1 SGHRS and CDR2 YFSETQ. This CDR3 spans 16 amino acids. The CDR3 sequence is CASSWGQGRPPYEQYF. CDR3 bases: TGCGCCAGCAGCTGGGGACAGGGCCGACCTCCCTACGAGCAGTACTTC. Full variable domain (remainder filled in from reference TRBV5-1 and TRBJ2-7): KAGVTQTPRYLIKTRGQQVTLSCSPISGHRSVSWYQQTPGQGLQFLFEYFSETQRNKGNFPGRFSGRQFSNSRSEMNVSTLELGDSALYLCASSWGQGRPPYEQYFGPGTRLTVT.